The sequence of this T cell receptor (beta chain) was determined in a study of blood T cell repertoires in COVID-19. Study-wide context: Specimens from acute and convalescent COVID-19 originated in the United States, Italy and Spain. Sample material is recorded as cDNA or gDNA derived from T cells, B-cell-depleted T cells, or PBMCs.

All enrollees were roughly 18 to 100 years old and from under 25 US areas. Donors of Cohort 3 who recovered were those that had two negative PCRs, clearance, or symptom resolution. Per germline, CDR1 SGHNT and CDR2 YYREEE (reference sequence). The CDR3 is 14 residues long. The V gene lost 0 bases and the J gene lost 7 bases, with 13 bases spanning the gap. Clones were sequenced by immunoSEQ multiplex PCR, and TCRdb holds only the in-frame ones, with some missing. The sample lists about 380,000 clones; 87% were seen once. The material sequenced was PBMCs or T cells enriched from blood (not recorded which). V usage is TRBV5-4 and J usage is TRBJ1-2; the D is unclear. This TCR derives from a man aged 25-40 years who had recovered from COVID-19. The DNA for the CDR3 is TGTGCCAGCAGCTTGGCCGTGGAGGGAGGTGGCTACACCTTC. Protein sequence: CASSLAVEGGGYTF.